This T cell receptor beta chain originates from a study of blood T cell repertoires in COVID-19. Overall study: PBMCs, B-cell-depleted T cells, or T cells were the source of the cDNA or gDNA that made up the material.

Trimming cost V 8 bases and J 0 bases, with 14 bases left between them. The CDR3 length is 15 residues. Germline assignment: CDR1 MNHEY and CDR2 SVGAGI. Per the authors' pipeline: Estimates of nucleated cell counts were drawn from the amplification of reference gene primers. Clones were read by immunoSEQ multiplex PCR, and TCRdb kept only the in-frame ones, dropping some. V and J calls and clone size are copied from that table; D and trimming were computed from the DNA. The table records tens of thousands of clones, about 91% of them present only once. Sequencing used peripheral blood. V and J are TRBV6-5 and TRBJ2-1, with D possibly matching TRBD1 (6 bases). This clonotype originated in a human donor with active COVID-19. The donor label of this sample is uncertain. This chain's CDR3 is CASARTVSSYNEQFF. The CDR3 DNA is TGTGCCAGCGCGCGGACAGTTAGCTCCTACAATGAGCAGTTCTTC.